One and the same sample provided the 22 T cell receptor beta chains below, sequenced in a study of radiotherapy plus CTLA-4 blockade in lung cancer. Sequenced by immunoSEQ multiplex PCR; TCRdb stores in-frame clones only, minus some. The sample lists about 31,000 clones; 60% to 80% were seen once. Specimen: peripheral blood, collected from a patient treated with radiotherapy plus ipilimumab. These receptors came from a human donor with non-small cell lung cancer whose response to radiotherapy plus ipilimumab could not be evaluated.

The chain uses TRBV5-1 and TRBJ2-7, with D possibly TRBD1 on 5 matching bases. The CDR3 is made up of 16 amino acids. Germline CDR1 reads SGHRS; CDR2 reads YFSETQ. V lost 0 bases and J lost 5, with 18 bases in between. DNA of the CDR3: TGCGCCAGCAGCTTGGGCCCCTTCGGACACCTTAACGAGCAGTACTTC. As protein: CASSLGPFGHLNEQYF.

The genes are TRBV7-9 and TRBJ2-2, with 8 bases aligning to TRBD1. The CDR3 is made up of 15 amino acids. Unmatched junction bases numbered 10, after V lost 5 bases and J lost 8 bases. Germline V gene lookup returns CDR1 SEHNR and CDR2 FQNEAQ (reference sequence). The CDR3 DNA is TGTGCCAGCAGCACCCCCACAGGGGGTGTTGGGGAGCTGTTTTTT. Amino acids: CASSTPTGGVGELFF.

This chain connects TRBV29-1 to TRBJ1-1, with D tentatively TRBD1 (6 bases). Germline lookup yields CDR1 SQVTM and CDR2 ANQGSEA. The CDR3 totals 16 residues. V was pared by 6 bases and J by 0 bases, with 20 bases between. The CDR3 is CSVYRDTPVMNTEAFF. CDR3 in DNA: TGCAGCGTGTACCGGGACACACCTGTGATGAACACTGAAGCTTTCTTT.

This rearrangement joins TRBV4-1 to TRBJ2-5; D not certain. With 0 bases removed from V and 7 bases from J, the gap between germline ends came to 6 bases. Germline loops: CDR1 MGHRA, CDR2 YSYEKL. This CDR3 region has 12 residues. The CDR3 region is CASSQDRWTQYF. The CDR3 bases are TGCGCCAGCAGCCAAGACCGGTGGACCCAGTACTTC.

The chain employs TRBV5-1 and TRBJ1-1; D remains unclear. V dropped 2 bases and J dropped 1 base, with 6 bases sitting between them. The CDR3 extends over 13 amino acids. CDR1 is SGHRS and CDR2 is YFSETQ in the germline V gene. The CDR3 nucleotides read TGCGCCAGCAGCTTAAACACGAACACTGAAGCTTTCTTT. This sequence encodes CASSLNTNTEAFF.

The table lists this clone with a few counts. A read error may account for a junction end that differs from germline. The chain carries TRBV7-9 and TRBJ2-7; 10 nucleotides align to TRBD1. CDR1 and CDR2 (germline): SEHNR, FQNEAQ (reference sequence). The CDR3 sequence is 16 residues long. CDR3 protein: CASSHSGTGEAYEQYF. CDR3 DNA sequence: TGCGCCAGCAGCCACTCCGGGACAGGGGAGGCCTACGAGCAGTACTTC.

The chain combines TRBV29-1 with TRBJ1-5; TRBD1 matches 7 bases. V lost 6 bases, J lost 5 bases, and 7 bases stayed unmatched. Germline V gives CDR1 SQVTM, CDR2 ANQGSEA. CDR3 size: 13 residues. The CDR3 loop is CSVSRGLDQPQHF. Here the CDR3 DNA reads TGCAGCGTCTCTAGGGGGCTGGATCAGCCCCAGCATTTT. The full variable domain, completed using reference TRBV29-1 and TRBJ1-5, is SAVISQKPSRDICQRGTSLTIQCQVDSQVTMMFWYRQQPGQSLTLIATANQGSEATYESGFVIDKFPISRPNLTFSTLTVSNMSPEDSSIYLCSVSRGLDQPQHFGDGTRLSIL.

This clone appeared a few times. This chain links TRBV28 with TRBJ1-5; 10 nucleotides agree with TRBD1. The CDR3 covers 16 residues. Germline assignment: CDR1 MDHEN and CDR2 SYDVKM. J was trimmed by 4 bases and V by 6 bases; bases with no gene match: 9. The CDR3 nucleotides read TGTGCCAGCAGCCAACAGGGACAGGGGATAAATCAGCCCCAGCATTTT. Protein: CASSQQGQGINQPQHF. Supplemented by reference TRBV28 and TRBJ1-5, the full variable domain reads DVKVTQSSRYLVKRTGEKVFLECVQDMDHENMFWYRQDPGLGLRLIYFSYDVKMKEKGDIPEGYSVSREKKERFSLILESASTNQTSMYLCASSQQGQGINQPQHFGDGTRLSIL.

The genes are TRBV15 and TRBJ2-7; D is ambiguous. In germline, CDR1 is LNHNV, CDR2 YYDKDF (reference sequence). This CDR3 comprises 15 residues. V was pared by 4 bases and J by 2 bases, with 15 bases between. For the CDR3, the DNA is TGTGCCACCAGCATGACCGCCGGAGCTCCCTACGAGCAGTACTTC. Residues: CATSMTAGAPYEQYF.

The CDR3 DNA reads as TGTGCCAGCAGCGTAACATCTTCTATGATGGCGGGGGCTACCTACGAGCAGTACTTC. Protein sequence: CASSVTSSMMAGATYEQYF. V usage is TRBV7-2 and J usage is TRBJ2-7, with a tentative D call TRBD2 (7 bases). The CDR3 extends over 19 amino acids. Germline loops: CDR1 SGHTA, CDR2 FQGNSA. Trimming took off 5 bases at V and 2 bases at J, with 28 bases between the two ends. The variable domain in full, with the rest retrieved from reference TRBV7-2 and TRBJ2-7, is GAGVSQSPSNKVTEKGKDVELRCDPISGHTALYWYRQSLGQGLEFLIYFQGNSAPDKSGLPSDRFSAERTGGSVSTLTIQRTQQEDSAVYLCASSVTSSMMAGATYEQYFGPGTRLTVT.

This rearrangement joins TRBV5-1 to TRBJ2-5, with 12 bases matching TRBD2. With V trimmed by 0 bases and J by 4 bases, 4 bases remained unmatched. CDR3 size: 16 residues. Germline CDR1 and CDR2: SGHRS and YFSETQ. The CDR3 region has the DNA TGCGCCAGCAGCTTGGGGGGACTAGCGGGTGGAGAGACCCAGTACTTC. Its translation is CASSLGGLAGGETQYF.

The chain employs TRBV11-3 and TRBJ2-5, with D possibly matching TRBD2 (5 bases). V was shortened by 1 base and J by 7 bases, with 10 bases between the two germline ends. This CDR3 is built from 13 residues. CDR1 is SGHNT, CDR2 YENEEA, per germline. CDR3 sequence (DNA): TGTGCCAGCAGCTTAGTCTTGGGGAGGACCCAGTACTTC. As protein: CASSLVLGRTQYF. The full variable domain, completed using reference TRBV11-3 and TRBJ2-5, is EAGVVQSPRYKIIEKKQPVAFWCNPISGHNTLYWYLQNLGQGPELLIRYENEEAVDDSQLPKDRFSAERLKGVDSTLKIQPAELGDSAVYLCASSLVLGRTQYFGPGTRLLVL.

This sequence joins TRBV27 and TRBJ1-6; D is undetermined. With 3 bases removed from V and 7 bases from J, the gap between germline ends came to 4 bases. In germline, CDR1 is MNHEY, CDR2 SMNVEV (reference sequence). CDR3 length: 12 residues. In DNA, the CDR3 is TGTGCCAGCAGTTTCAGGAATTCACCCCTCCACTTT. Its translation: CASSFRNSPLHF.

This clone showed up just a few times. The V and J genes are TRBV18 and TRBJ1-3; unclear D gene. V was pared by 6 bases and J by 0 bases, with 18 bases between. The CDR3 loop spans 17 amino acids. Germline CDR1 KGHSH, CDR2 LQKENI. The CDR3 protein is CASSLVAAAVSGNTIYF. The CDR3 coding sequence is TGTGCCAGCTCCCTTGTCGCTGCGGCCGTCTCTGGAAACACCATATATTTT. Complete variable domain (other parts from reference TRBV18 and TRBJ1-3): NAGVMQNPRHLVRRRGQEARLRCSPMKGHSHVYWYRQLPEEGLKFMVYLQKENIIDESGMPKERFSAEFPKEGPSILRIQQVVRGDSAAYFCASSLVAAAVSGNTIYFGEGSWLTVV.

CDR3 region: CASSRPGSGYNEQFF. Written as DNA, the CDR3 is TGTGCCAGCTCACGTCCAGGGTCCGGGTACAATGAGCAGTTCTTC. The chain links TRBV18 to TRBJ2-1, with D tentatively TRBD1 (5 bases). The V gene lost 4 bases and the J gene lost 4 bases, with 14 bases spanning the gap. The CDR3 runs to 15 residues. CDR1 is KGHSH, CDR2 LQKENI, per germline.

The chain carries TRBV10-2 and TRBJ1-2; 12 bases are shared with TRBD1. V lost 1 base and J lost 6; bases outside the gene matches: 3. Germline values: CDR1 WSHSY, CDR2 SAAADI. The CDR3 is 15 amino acids. This CDR3 reads CASSEWGQGAHGYTF. CDR3 sequence (DNA): TGCGCCAGCAGTGAGTGGGGACAGGGGGCGCATGGCTACACCTTC.

This clone was seen a handful of times. The CDR3 is CASSLDSPGGWDTQYF. The CDR3 region has the DNA TGTGCCAGCAGCTTGGACTCGCCGGGAGGTTGGGATACGCAGTATTTT. This chain links TRBV5-6 with TRBJ2-3; TRBD2 matches at 7 bases. V dropped 0 bases and J dropped 6; count of bases not matched to a gene: 10. Germline CDR1 SGHDT, CDR2 YYEEEE. The CDR3 runs 16 residues.

This clone showed up just once. The V gene is TRBV5-4, the J gene TRBJ2-7, with 11 bases aligning to TRBD1. The ends lost 0 bases at V and 7 bases at J; junction bases unmatched: 6. CDR3 length: 15 residues. Germline CDR1 is SGHNT and CDR2 is YYREEE (reference sequence). CDR3 bases: TGTGCCAGCAGCTTGGCCGGGACAGGGGGTAGGGAGCAGTACTTC. Amino acids: CASSLAGTGGREQYF.

This clone was detected only once. The chain carries TRBV5-6 and TRBJ2-7; a weak D match, TRBD1 (5 bases). Germline assignment: CDR1 SGHDT and CDR2 YYEEEE. This CDR3 region has 13 residues. V gave up 0 bases and J gave up 6 bases, with 10 bases separating them. The CDR3 nucleotides are TGTGCCAGCAGCTTGGAGGGGAACGGCGAGCAGTACTTC. Translated, it gives CASSLEGNGEQYF.

The rearrangement uses TRBV28 and TRBJ1-1; D is undetermined. V was pared by 6 bases and J by 0 bases, with 8 bases between. Germline lookup yields CDR1 MDHEN and CDR2 SYDVKM. The length of the CDR3 is 13 residues. The CDR3 reads CASRLTLNTEAFF. The CDR3 nucleotides are TGTGCCAGCAGACTCACGCTGAACACTGAAGCTTTCTTT.

This rearrangement joins TRBV6-1 to TRBJ1-2; TRBD1 might be the D (6 bases). This CDR3 region has 15 residues. Trimming pared 4 bases from V and 4 bases from J, leaving 16 bases between. Germline V gene sequence: CDR1 MNHNS, CDR2 SASEGT. The CDR3 DNA is TGTGCCAGCAGTGGGTTGGACAGACACCTCTATGGCTACACCTTC. It translates to CASSGLDRHLYGYTF.

This chain links TRBV2 with TRBJ2-3; the match to TRBD1 covers 7 bases. This CDR3 spans 14 amino acids. V shed 6 bases and J 4 bases; nucleotides not matched to a gene: 7. Germline V gives CDR1 SNHLY, CDR2 FYNNEI. DNA for the CDR3: TGTGCCAGCAGCCGCACAGGGGTCGCAGATACGCAGTATTTT. Translating gives CASSRTGVADTQYF.